The 28 T cell receptor beta chains given below trace back to one sample, sequenced in a study of shared clonotypes between healthy human individuals. Method: immunoSEQ multiplex PCR; TCRdb's copy keeps in-frame clones and lacks some. This table has millions of clones, around 95% appearing once. The specimen sequenced was naive CD4+ T cells sorted from blood. Documented subset: CD45RA+ positively selected. The receptors stem from a young man in good health.

The rearrangement links TRBV7-8 to TRBJ2-2; no clear D. The germline V gene encodes CDR1 SGHVS and CDR2 FQNEAQ. The V and J ends lost 5 bases and 0 bases respectively, with 19 bases between them. This CDR3 has 18 amino acids. CDR3 sequence: CASSPFPREVSNTGELFF. The CDR3 nucleotides are TGTGCCAGCAGCCCCTTTCCGAGAGAGGTTTCGAACACCGGGGAGCTGTTTTTT. Drawing the rest from reference TRBV7-8 and TRBJ2-2, the complete variable domain is GAGVSQSPRYKVAKRGQDVALRCDPISGHVSLFWYQQALGQGPEFLTYFQNEAQLDKSGLPSDRFFAERPEGSVSTLKIQRTQQEDSAVYLCASSPFPREVSNTGELFFGEGSRLTVL.

J is TRBJ2-5 and V is TRBV10-3; D is unresolved. CDR1 and CDR2 from the germline V gene are ENHRY and SYGVKD. This CDR3 has 14 amino acids. With 4 bases removed from V and 5 bases from J, the gap between germline ends came to 14 bases. The CDR3 nucleotides read TGTGCCATCAGTGGTTCGCAGGCGACGGAGACCCAGTACTTC. As protein: CAISGSQATETQYF.

Here the CDR3 DNA reads TGTGCCAGCATGGGGTCGAATGAGCAGTTCTTC. Residues: CASMGSNEQFF. V is TRBV6-1 and J is TRBJ2-1; D is ambiguous. Germline CDR1 reads MNHNS; CDR2 reads SASEGT. This CDR3 is built from 11 residues. V lost 7 bases and J lost 7, with 8 bases in between.

V usage is TRBV18 and J usage is TRBJ2-5; D not resolved. Germline V gives CDR1 KGHSH, CDR2 LQKENI. Trimming left V 3 bases short and J 5 bases short, with 13 bases between. CDR3 size: 14 residues. The CDR3, as DNA: TGTGCCAGCTCACCTCCTAGGGATAGGGAGACCCAGTACTTC. Encoded protein: CASSPPRDRETQYF. Full variable domain (remainder filled in from reference TRBV18 and TRBJ2-5): NAGVMQNPRHLVRRRGQEARLRCSPMKGHSHVYWYRQLPEEGLKFMVYLQKENIIDESGMPKERFSAEFPKEGPSILRIQQVVRGDSAAYFCASSPPRDRETQYFGPGTRLLVL.

V and J are TRBV5-6 and TRBJ2-7, with D possibly being TRBD1 or TRBD2 (5 bases each). The CDR3 covers 15 residues. The V end lost 4 bases, the J end lost 7 bases, and 21 bases lay between the germline ends. Germline V CDR1 and CDR2: SGHDT, YYEEEE. In DNA, the CDR3 is TGTGCCAGCAGCACAACCGGGACGAAGGTCTTTGAGCAGTACTTC. This encodes CASSTTGTKVFEQYF.

The chain recombines TRBV6-5 with TRBJ2-1; either TRBD1 or TRBD2 may fit D (6 bases each). There are 15 residues in the CDR3. Trimming left V 6 bases short and J 0 bases short, with 12 bases between. Germline V lookup: CDR1 MNHEY, CDR2 SVGAGI. CDR3 protein: CASRRGASSYNEQFF. CDR3 in DNA: TGTGCCAGCAGGAGGGGGGCTAGCTCCTACAATGAGCAGTTCTTC.

J is TRBJ2-2 and V is TRBV4-1, with D possibly TRBD2 on 5 matching bases. From germline, CDR1 is MGHRA and CDR2 YSYEKL. The CDR3 is 14 amino acids. Trimming shortened V by 2 bases and J by 7 bases, and 11 bases separated the two germline ends. The CDR3, as DNA: TGCGCCAGCAGCCAAAGAGGGTACGGCGGGGAGCTGTTTTTT. Translation: CASSQRGYGGELFF.

The V gene is TRBV6-1, the J gene TRBJ2-5; D not certain. This CDR3 has 15 amino acids. Germline CDR1 MNHNS, CDR2 SASEGT. The V end was cut by 11 bases, the J end by 2 bases, with 21 bases between. CDR3 sequence (DNA): TGTGCCGCAAGGACGCAGCCGGGCGTTCAAGAGACCCAGTACTTC. Translation gives CAARTQPGVQETQYF.

Here the CDR3 reads CASSVATGGESASHSPLHF. CDR3 DNA: TGTGCCAGCAGCGTAGCAACAGGGGGAGAATCAGCTTCGCATTCACCCCTCCACTTT. This chain connects TRBV9 to TRBJ1-6; 8 bases agree with TRBD1. V gave up 0 bases and J gave up 8 bases; unmatched junction bases: 16. Germline V gives CDR1 SGDLS, CDR2 YYNGEE. This CDR3 spans 19 amino acids.

The rearrangement joins TRBV11-2 to TRBJ2-7, with TRBD2 matching 12 bases. Losses at the gene ends were 3 bases for V and 5 bases for J; bases not matched to a gene: 11. The germline V gene has CDR1 SGHAT and CDR2 FQNNGV. CDR3 length: 17 amino acids. CDR3: CASSFLPSGRARDEQYF. CDR3 DNA sequence: TGTGCCAGCAGCTTTCTTCCTAGCGGGAGGGCCCGGGACGAGCAGTACTTC.

A note on this clone: The same CDR3 is also encoded by other DNA sequences in this sample. The chain recombines TRBV6-5 with TRBJ1-6, with TRBD1 matching over 8 bases. Germline V gene lookup returns CDR1 MNHEY and CDR2 SVGAGI. This CDR3 is 16 amino acids long. With 6 bases clipped from V and 7 bases from J, the junction kept 11 bases outside the gene matches. The CDR3 DNA follows: TGTGCCAGCAGCTACACAGGACAGGGAGGGAATTCACCCCTCCACTTT. It codes for CASSYTGQGGNSPLHF.

This clone has only a few counts. The chain has TRBV19 and TRBJ1-6; possible D gene TRBD1, 5 bases. There are 14 residues in the CDR3. CDR1 and CDR2 from the germline V gene are LNHDA and SQIVND (reference sequence). V was shortened by 2 bases and J by 9 bases, with 11 bases between the two germline ends. CDR3 coding DNA: TGTGCCAGTAGTATAATAGGGGTTGGTTCACCCCTCCACTTT. Translation: CASSIIGVGSPLHF.

The CDR3 DNA is TGTGCCAGCAGCGATATCAAGACGGCTGTCTATGGCTACACCTTC. It codes for CASSDIKTAVYGYTF. This chain joins TRBV6-5 and TRBJ1-2; D is unresolved. There are 15 residues in the CDR3. Germline loops: CDR1 MNHEY, CDR2 SVGAGI. Trimming pared 6 bases from V and 4 bases from J, leaving 18 bases between.

This clone was found once. J is TRBJ1-6 and V is TRBV28; the D gene is possibly TRBD1 (5 bases). Germline V lookup: CDR1 MDHEN, CDR2 SYDVKM. V was shortened by 2 bases and J by 10 bases, with 21 bases between the two germline ends. CDR3 length: 17 amino acids. The CDR3 here is CASSLQQGGAKRSPLHF. CDR3 in DNA: TGTGCCAGCAGTTTACAACAAGGAGGGGCGAAACGGTCACCCCTCCACTTT.

The J gene is TRBJ1-1, the V gene TRBV20-1, with 8 bases fitting TRBD1. V was pared by 2 bases and J by 11 bases, with 4 bases of the junction left unmatched. Germline values: CDR1 DFQATT, CDR2 SNEGSKA (reference sequence). The CDR3 covers 11 residues. The CDR3: CSARTDRVAFF. CDR3 coding DNA: TGCAGTGCTAGAACGGACAGGGTCGCTTTCTTT.

This clone was seen a single time. V gene TRBV7-2 combines with J gene TRBJ2-7, with 7 bases matching TRBD2. This CDR3 has 16 residues. Germline values: CDR1 SGHTA, CDR2 FQGNSA. The V gene end was trimmed by 2 bases and the J gene end by 3 bases; junction bases not matched to a gene: 10. The CDR3 DNA reads TGTGCCAGCAGCTTACTTTCGAGCGGGATTGGCTACGAGCAGTACTTC. Residues: CASSLLSSGIGYEQYF.

The V and J genes are TRBV28 and TRBJ1-5, with no clear D. Germline V gene data show CDR1 as MDHEN and CDR2 as SYDVKM. Deletions cut 8 bases from V and 1 base from J, with 12 bases between. The CDR3 runs to 14 residues. In DNA form, the CDR3 reads TGTGCCAGCTATTCGAGCGGGAGCAATCAGCCCCAGCATTTT. It specifies CASYSSGSNQPQHF. The full variable domain, with the rest looked up from reference TRBV28 and TRBJ1-5, is DVKVTQSSRYLVKRTGEKVFLECVQDMDHENMFWYRQDPGLGLRLIYFSYDVKMKEKGDIPEGYSVSREKKERFSLILESASTNQTSMYLCASYSSGSNQPQHFGDGTRLSIL.

The chain joins TRBV29-1 to TRBJ1-5; D remains ambiguous. Germline assignment: CDR1 SQVTM and CDR2 ANQGSEA. V was cut by 6 bases and J by 3 bases, with 12 bases left in between. CDR3 length: 13 residues. CDR3: CSVVPELNQPQHF. CDR3 bases: TGCAGCGTAGTTCCGGAGCTCAATCAGCCCCAGCATTTT.

On this clone itself: This specimen includes other DNA sequences encoding the same CDR3. The V and J genes are TRBV10-3 and TRBJ2-7; 10 nucleotides agree with TRBD2. The CDR3 is 12 amino acids. Germline CDR1 reads ENHRY; CDR2 reads SYGVKD. V lost 10 bases and J lost 4; bases outside the gene matches: 4. The CDR3 DNA is TGTGCCACCGAGCGGGAGGGTTACGAGCAGTACTTC. Amino acids: CATEREGYEQYF.

The rearrangement joins TRBV27 to TRBJ2-1; 10 nucleotides match TRBD2. CDR1 and CDR2 from the germline V gene are MNHEY and SMNVEV (reference sequence). V dropped 2 bases and J dropped 2; count of bases not matched to a gene: 0. The CDR3 sequence is 15 residues long. The CDR3 DNA sequence: TGTGCCAGCAGTTTACTAGCGGGAGCCTACAATGAGCAGTTCTTC. Amino acid sequence: CASSLLAGAYNEQFF.

The chain links TRBV21-1 to TRBJ1-1. TRBV21-1 is a pseudogene locus. The CDR3 is made up of 13 amino acids. CDR3 sequence (DNA): TGTGCCAGCTGGCCCGAGGAGAACACTGAAGCTTTCTTT. Translation: CASWPEENTEAFF.

J is TRBJ2-3 and V is TRBV4-1; no clear D. V lost 5 bases and J lost 4, with 16 bases in between. The length of the CDR3 is 15 residues. Germline assignment: CDR1 MGHRA and CDR2 YSYEKL. CDR3 sequence (DNA): TGCGCCAGCAGCGATAGTCCTCAGCGTTCAGATACGCAGTATTTT. Its translation: CASSDSPQRSDTQYF.

The genes are TRBV5-8 and TRBJ1-1, with D perhaps matching TRBD1 (6 bases). Germline CDR1 is SGHTS and CDR2 is YDEGEE. There are 19 residues in the CDR3. With 2 bases removed from V and 1 base from J, the gap between germline ends came to 24 bases. In DNA, the CDR3 is TGTGCCAGCAGCTTTCCGGGGACAAGGAGCGCACATCCGAACACTGAAGCTTTCTTT. Its translation is CASSFPGTRSAHPNTEAFF.

V is TRBV30 and J is TRBJ1-1; D ambiguous. The CDR3 contains 12 residues. In germline, CDR1 is GTSNPN, CDR2 SVGIG (reference sequence). Trimming pared 5 bases from V and 1 base from J, leaving 8 bases between. CDR3 region: CAWRGGNTEAFF. The CDR3 DNA reads TGTGCCTGGCGGGGTGGGAACACTGAAGCTTTCTTT.

Turning to this clone: A clone one base away is much larger, so this may be a read error. The chain links TRBV30 to TRBJ1-3, with a weak D call TRBD1 (5 bases). This CDR3 region has 14 residues. Germline V lookup: CDR1 GTSNPN, CDR2 SVGIG (reference sequence). CDR3 in amino acids: CAWSRTGTGDTIYF. DNA for the CDR3: TGTGCCTGGAGTCGCACAGGAACTGGAGACACCATATATTTT.

The chain uses TRBV11-3 and TRBJ2-2, with 8 bases matching TRBD2. V was pared by 6 bases and J by 6 bases, with 15 bases of the junction left unmatched. The V gene's germline CDR1 is SGHNT and CDR2 YENEEA. The CDR3 loop spans 17 amino acids. The CDR3: CASSSGTRGESPGELFF. DNA of the CDR3: TGTGCCAGCAGTTCCGGGACTAGGGGGGAATCCCCCGGGGAGCTGTTTTTT.

The chain links TRBV4-2 to TRBJ2-7, with D perhaps given as TRBD1 or TRBD2 (5 bases each). V lost 0 bases and J 3 bases, leaving 12 bases between the germline ends. Per the germline V gene, CDR1 is LGHNA and CDR2 is YNFKEQ. CDR3 length equals 15 residues. In nucleotides, the CDR3 is TGTGCCAGCAGCCAAGATCCCGGGGCAGGCTACGAGCAGTACTTC. Protein sequence: CASSQDPGAGYEQYF.

The V and J genes are TRBV7-2 and TRBJ2-3; 9 bases fit TRBD1. Germline assignment: CDR1 SGHTA and CDR2 FQGNSA. J lost 3 bases, V lost 5 bases, and 12 bases had no gene match. There are 17 residues in the CDR3. CDR3 nucleotides: TGTGCCAGCAGCCTAGGGATACAGGGGGCGAAGACAGATACGCAGTATTTT. Amino acid sequence: CASSLGIQGAKTDTQYF.